The entry that follows covers one TCR beta chain sequence. The repertoire was sequenced with immunoSEQ multiplex PCR; TCRdb's copy has only in-frame clones and lacks some. The sample shows about 400,000 clones, about 80% of them seen only once. The data belong to a study of Ad26.COV2.S vaccination and SARS-CoV-2 variants. Study-wide context: In the study, Ad26.COV2.S was injected intramuscularly once, or twice 56 days apart.

The treatment was: approximately 18 received Ad26.COV2.S at low or high dose, single or two shots; several received placebo; per-sample allocation not given. Sampling was done on day 63 after the first vaccine or placebo injection. This Boston cohort included adults aged 18-55 years. Ad26 vector vaccine expressed Wuhan-strain SARS-CoV-2 spike. The germline gives CDR1 SGHTA, CDR2 FQGTGA. Trimming cost V 2 bases and J 7 bases, with 14 bases left between them. The CDR3 length is 14 residues. The sequencing used peripheral blood, collected in a trial of Ad26.COV2.S vaccine versus placebo. The chain is built from TRBV7-3 and TRBJ2-5, with a tentative D call TRBD1 (6 bases). This TCR derives from a person between 18 and 59 years old who received the Ad26.COV2.S COVID-19 vaccine or a placebo. This CDR3 is CASSLYGGAGTQYF. CDR3 DNA: TGTGCCAGCAGCTTATATGGGGGCGCCGGGACCCAGTACTTC.